This T cell receptor (beta chain) was sequenced in a study of blood T cell repertoires in COVID-19. Study as a whole: The United States, Italy and Spain were the sources of the acute and convalescent COVID-19 samples. In each case, the material was cDNA or gDNA derived from T cells, B-cell-depleted T cells, or PBMCs.

Original data processing: Amplified reference gene primers provided the basis for estimating nucleated cell counts. Profiling relied on immunoSEQ multiplex PCR, and the TCRdb table lists in-frame clones only, not all of them. Clonal size and the V and J genes are those of that table, whereas D and trimming came from the DNA. The sample shows roughly 220,000 clones, around 84% of them seen only once. Only a few counts were recorded for this clone. Germline V lookup: CDR1 PRHDT, CDR2 FYEKMQ (reference sequence). The CDR3 sequence is 13 residues long. Trimming left V 2 bases short and J 7 bases short, with 12 bases between.

This TCR was recovered from a woman aged 35 to 49 who had recovered from COVID-19. The sample comprised peripheral blood. V and J are TRBV13 and TRBJ2-7, with a possible D match to TRBD2 (5 bases). Here the CDR3 reads CASSLTQSGEQYF. CDR3 bases: TGTGCCAGCAGCTTAACCCAGTCGGGGGAGCAGTACTTC.